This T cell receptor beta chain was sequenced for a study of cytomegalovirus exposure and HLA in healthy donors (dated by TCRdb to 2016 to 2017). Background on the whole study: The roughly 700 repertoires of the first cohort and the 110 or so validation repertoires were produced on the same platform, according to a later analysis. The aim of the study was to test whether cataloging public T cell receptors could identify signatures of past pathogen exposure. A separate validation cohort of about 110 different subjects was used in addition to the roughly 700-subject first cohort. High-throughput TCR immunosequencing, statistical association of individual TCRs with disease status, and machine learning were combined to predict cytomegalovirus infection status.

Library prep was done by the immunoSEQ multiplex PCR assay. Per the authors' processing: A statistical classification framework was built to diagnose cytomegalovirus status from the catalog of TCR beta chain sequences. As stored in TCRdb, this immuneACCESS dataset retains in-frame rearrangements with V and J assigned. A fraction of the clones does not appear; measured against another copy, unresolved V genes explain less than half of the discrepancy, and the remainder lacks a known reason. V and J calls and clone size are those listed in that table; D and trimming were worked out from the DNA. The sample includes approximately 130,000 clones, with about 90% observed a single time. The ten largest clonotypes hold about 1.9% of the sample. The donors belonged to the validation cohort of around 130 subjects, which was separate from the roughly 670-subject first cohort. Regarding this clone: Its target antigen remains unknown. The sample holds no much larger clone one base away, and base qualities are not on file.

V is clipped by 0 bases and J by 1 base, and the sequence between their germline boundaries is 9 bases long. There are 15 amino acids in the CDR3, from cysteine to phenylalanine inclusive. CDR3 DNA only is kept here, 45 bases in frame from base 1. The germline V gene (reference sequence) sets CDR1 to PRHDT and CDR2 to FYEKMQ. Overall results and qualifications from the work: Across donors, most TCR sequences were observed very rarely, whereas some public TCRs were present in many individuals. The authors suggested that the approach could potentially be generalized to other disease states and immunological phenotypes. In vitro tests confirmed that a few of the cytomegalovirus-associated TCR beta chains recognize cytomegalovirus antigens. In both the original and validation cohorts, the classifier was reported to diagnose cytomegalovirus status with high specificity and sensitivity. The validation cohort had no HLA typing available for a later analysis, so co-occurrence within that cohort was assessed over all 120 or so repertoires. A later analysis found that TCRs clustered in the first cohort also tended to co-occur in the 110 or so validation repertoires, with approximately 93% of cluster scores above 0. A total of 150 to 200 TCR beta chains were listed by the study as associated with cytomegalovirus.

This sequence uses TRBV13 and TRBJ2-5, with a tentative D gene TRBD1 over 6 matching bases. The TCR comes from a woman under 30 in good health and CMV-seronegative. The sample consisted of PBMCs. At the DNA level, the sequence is TGTGCCAGCAGCTTAGGCCTAGGGGGCCAAGAGACCCAGTACTTC. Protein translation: CASSLGLGGQETQYF. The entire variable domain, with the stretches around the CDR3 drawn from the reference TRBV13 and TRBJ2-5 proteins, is AAGVIQSPRHLIKEKRETATLKCYPIPRHDTVYWYQQGPGQDPQFLISFYEKMQSDKGSIPDRFSAQQFSDYHSELNMSSLELGDSALYFCASSLGLGGQETQYFGPGTRLLVL.